This T cell receptor beta chain was recorded in a study of blood T cell repertoires in COVID-19 (dated by TCRdb to 2020 to 2022). For the wider study: The collaborator samples originated in the United States, Italy and Spain and spanned the acute and convalescent phases of COVID-19. Sample metadata almost always included a de-identified subject ID, COVID-19 status, age in years and sex. The repertoires were made available in a free public database intended to serve as a resource for research on the immune response to SARS-CoV-2. Subjects who had been exposed to COVID-19, were actively infected with it, or had recovered from it provided the deeply sampled blood TCRbeta repertoires that made up the dataset. The prospective study material was composed of cDNA or gDNA derived from T cells, B-cell-depleted T cells, or PBMCs. The samples were drawn from two sources: the first 160 participants of the ongoing ImmuneRACE study, and 1,254 subjects contributed by 6 global collaborators. Where available, HLA class I and class II types were obtained from metadata supplied by the sample provider rather than from assay-based typing.

Another Seattle source contributed samples from volunteer blood donors who had recovered from COVID-19. The collaborating institutions used their own protocols to collect whole blood in K2EDTA tubes. Collaborator samples were shipped for TCRbeta analysis as frozen whole blood, isolated PBMCs, or DNA extracted from either sample type. TCRbeta CDR3 regions were amplified from genomic DNA by means of the immunoSEQ Assay, a bias-controlled multiplex PCR. Processing in the source paper ran as follows. Within the assay, amplification of reference gene primers was used to estimate how many nucleated cells each sample contained. Sequence reads were collapsed and filtered to measure the absolute abundance of every unique TCRbeta CDR3 rearrangement. For each sample, productive Simpson clonality was calculated by taking the square root of Simpson's diversity index across productive rearrangements. TCRdb retrieved this table from immuneACCESS and kept in-frame rearrangements only. Not all clones are present; in checked studies, unresolved V genes account for under half, and no reason is known for the remainder. V and J calls plus clone size are reproduced from that table; the DNA served to infer D and trimming. The sample has approximately 250,000 clones on record, around nine tenths of them singletons. Roughly 1.6% of the sample is taken by the ten largest.

Per the germline V gene (reference sequence), SEHNR is the CDR1 and FQNEAQ is the CDR2. The junction shows trimming of 4 bases on V and 0 bases on J, plus 15 bases between the germline ends. There are 16 amino acids in the CDR3, from cysteine to phenylalanine inclusive. The read is trimmed to its CDR3 DNA, 48 bases read in frame from base 1. Details on this clone: There is no known antigen for this receptor. One base away there is no much larger clone; base qualities are not given.

What the work shows at the level of the full study, not this receptor alone: How much clinical and demographic metadata was included differed by source and by participant, and the metadata was provided uncurated.

The sequenced sample consisted of peripheral blood. This TCR was sampled from an older woman who had recovered from COVID-19. The sequence links TRBV7-9 to TRBJ1-1; TRBD1 is a weak D gene call, 6 bases matching. The CDR3 region has the sequence CASSSVPGHMNTEAFF. The nucleotide sequence reads TGTGCCAGCAGCTCCGTCCCGGGACACATGAACACTGAAGCTTTCTTT. Where the CDR3 stops, the reference TRBV7-9 and TRBJ1-1 genes take over; the full variable domain is DTGVSQNPRHKITKRGQNVTFRCDPISEHNRLYWYRQTLGQGPEFLTYFQNEAQLEKSRLLSDRFSAERPKGSFSTLEIQRTEQGDSAMYLCASSSVPGHMNTEAFFGQGTRLTVV.